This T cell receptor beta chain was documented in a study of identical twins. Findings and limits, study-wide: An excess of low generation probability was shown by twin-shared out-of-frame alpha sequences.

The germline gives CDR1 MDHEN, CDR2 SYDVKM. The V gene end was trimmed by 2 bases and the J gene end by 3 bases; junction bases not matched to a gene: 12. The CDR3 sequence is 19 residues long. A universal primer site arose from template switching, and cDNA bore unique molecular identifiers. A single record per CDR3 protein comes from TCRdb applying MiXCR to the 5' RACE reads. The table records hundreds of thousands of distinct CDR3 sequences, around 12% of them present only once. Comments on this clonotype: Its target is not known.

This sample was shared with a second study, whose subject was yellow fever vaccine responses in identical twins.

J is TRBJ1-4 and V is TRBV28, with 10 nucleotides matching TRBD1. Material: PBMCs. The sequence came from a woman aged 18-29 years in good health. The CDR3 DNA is TGTGCCAGCAGTTTAAAATCCGGGACAGGGGTTTTGCCTAATGAAAAACTGTTTTTT. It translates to CASSLKSGTGVLPNEKLFF.